This T cell receptor beta chain was observed in a study of T-cell reconstitution after alpha-beta-depleted transplantation in children (dated by TCRdb to the mid-2010s). As for the study more broadly: Using TCR repertoire profiling, the study followed T-cell immune reconstitution in a quantitative way in children after TCRalphabeta/CD19-depleted allogeneic hematopoietic cell transplantation. Broader findings and caveats from the paper: The apparently early alphabetaT-cell count recovery about two months after transplant was reportedly dependent on only several hundred rapidly expanded clones derived from non-depleted graft cells. In some patients, the high TCRbeta diversity seen at day 60 was put down to recipient T cells and intrathymic progenitors that had survived conditioning. The frequencies of hyperexpanded clones fell over the following months, and after one year, T-cell counts and TCRbeta diversity were mostly attributed to newly produced T cells.

The sample's treatment or condition label, in plain terms: allogeneic hematopoietic cell transplantation with graft depleted of TCRalphabeta T cells and CD19 B cells. The transplant recipients were children given TCRalphabeta/CD19-depleted allogeneic hematopoietic cell grafts. The protocol used for the library was PCR. Sequencer: Illumina HiSeq 2500. Molecular barcoding was employed in the preparation of TCR libraries, with unique molecular identifiers being used to normalize TCRbeta repertoire quantification. TCRdb took the public reads, trimmed them with fastp at Q25, ran MiXCR for clone calling and kept in-frame beta chains. Identical CDR3 protein sequences are pooled into one entry, listed with their most common genes and DNA. This sample lists approximately 1,000,000 distinct CDR3 sequences; about 29% were detected once. The top ten clones comprise about 28% of the sample. This clonotype was recorded many times. What this receptor recognizes is not known. No qualities accompany the bases; no much larger clone lies one base away.

The sequences come from PBMCs, mostly from graft donor cells, collected 360 days after TCRalphabeta/CD19-depleted stem cell transplant. The TCR comes from a boy in the first two years of life who had a stem cell transplant for SCID, so the T cells may come from the graft donor.

The nucleotide sequence reads TGTGCCATCAGTGATACCTACGAGCAGTACTTC. This codes for CAISDTYEQYF. The chain uses TRBV10-3 and TRBJ2-7, with the D segment identity uncertain. According to the germline V gene, CDR1 reads ENHRY and CDR2 reads SYGVKD. At the junction V is shortened by 3 bases and J by 2 bases, with 2 bases in between. The CDR3 contains 11 residues, cysteine and phenylalanine counted. CDR3 DNA is the only sequence kept; it has 33 bases, read in frame from the first base.